This passage covers 25 T cell receptor beta chains from one sample sequenced in a study of T-cell reconstitution after alpha-beta-depleted transplantation in children. For TCRbeta, the library was prepared with unique molecular identifiers. Using its own MiXCR run on the PCR reads, TCRdb lists one record per CDR3 protein. Here the sample spans approximately 230,000 distinct CDR3 sequences, over 20% being singletons. The source was PBMCs, collected before TCRalphabeta/CD19-depleted stem cell transplant. The receptors derive from a girl aged 2 to 9 with Fanconi anemia, due to receive a stem cell transplant.

The chain is built from TRBV7-3 and TRBJ2-1, with D possibly called TRBD1 or TRBD2 (5 bases each). Germline CDR1 and CDR2: SGHTA and FQGTGA. This CDR3 is built from 14 residues. Trimming took 5 bases from V and 11 from J, leaving 19 bases between them. The CDR3 DNA reads TGTGCCAGCAGCAACGTCGGGGCCCTTTCCAAGCAGTTCTTC. This sequence encodes CASSNVGALSKQFF.

A few counts support this clonotype. The chain has TRBV20-1 and TRBJ2-1; weak D call: TRBD1 (6 bases). Per germline, CDR1 DFQATT and CDR2 SNEGSKA (reference sequence). The V end was cut by 4 bases, the J end by 2 bases, with 12 bases between. This CDR3 has 14 amino acids. This CDR3 is CSAIQGGAYNEQFF. DNA of the CDR3: TGCAGTGCTATTCAAGGGGGTGCCTACAATGAGCAGTTCTTC.

The chain is built from TRBV10-3 and TRBJ2-3; 12 bases are shared with TRBD2. The CDR3 covers 17 residues. Trimming cost V 2 bases and J 2 bases; bases outside gene matches: 5. The germline gives CDR1 ENHRY, CDR2 SYGVKD. The CDR3 loop is CAISERGTSGFTDTQYF. The CDR3 DNA reads as TGTGCCATCAGTGAGAGGGGGACTAGCGGGTTCACAGATACGCAGTATTTT.

In this sample, this clonotype turned up a few times. The chain employs TRBV25-1 and TRBJ2-3, with 14 bases lining up with TRBD2. This CDR3 is 19 amino acids long. Germline trimming cut 3 bases from V and 0 bases from J; bases unmatched to any gene: 8. Germline V lookup: CDR1 MGHDK, CDR2 SYGVNS. The CDR3 region is CASSDPGLAGGTSTDTQYF. The CDR3 DNA reads as TGTGCCAGCAGTGATCCCGGACTAGCGGGGGGCACTAGCACAGATACGCAGTATTTT.

The chain has TRBV29-1 and TRBJ2-7; the D gene is possibly TRBD2 (5 bases). V lost 4 bases and J 3 bases, leaving 16 bases between the germline ends. The CDR3 has 14 amino acids. CDR1 is SQVTM, CDR2 ANQGSEA, per germline. The CDR3 protein is CSVGKRAGLYEQYF. The CDR3 coding sequence is TGCAGCGTTGGGAAACGGGCAGGACTCTACGAGCAGTACTTC.

In its sample, this clonotype was seen a few times. The chain joins TRBV5-1 to TRBJ2-2; 7 bases are shared with TRBD2. Germline V gene data show CDR1 as SGHRS and CDR2 as YFSETQ. With V trimmed by 4 bases and J by 0 bases, 3 bases remained unmatched. The CDR3 has 15 amino acids. The CDR3 DNA reads as TGCGCCAGCAGCCCGGGACTACCGAACACCGGGGAGCTGTTTTTT. Protein: CASSPGLPNTGELFF.

This clonotype was detected only a few times. J is TRBJ2-1 and V is TRBV3-1; D gene unclear. V lost 2 bases, J lost 10 bases, and 12 bases lay in between. This CDR3 comprises 13 residues. Germline V gene lookup returns CDR1 LGHDT and CDR2 YNNKEL (reference sequence). The CDR3 here is CASSQRSVDEQFF. CDR3 nucleotide sequence: TGTGCCAGCAGCCAAAGGTCCGTAGACGAGCAGTTCTTC.

Ten or more counts support this clonotype. The chain couples TRBV20-1 to TRBJ2-7; no reliable D call. Trimming stripped 1 base from V and 1 base from J, with 8 bases between. Germline-derived CDR1 and CDR2 are DFQATT and SNEGSKA (reference sequence). The CDR3 runs 13 residues. The CDR3 DNA reads TGCAGTGCTAGAGGGGCCCAATCCTACGAGCAGTACTTC. This sequence encodes CSARGAQSYEQYF.

The chain links TRBV28 to TRBJ2-2, with 8 bases lining up with TRBD1. This CDR3 region has 16 residues. CDR1 and CDR2 from the germline V gene are MDHEN and SYDVKM. V shed 2 bases, J shed 3 bases, and the junction held 5 bases outside the gene matches. The CDR3 DNA reads as TGTGCCAGCAGTTTAGTGGACAGGGCGGACACCGGGGAGCTGTTTTTT. This encodes CASSLVDRADTGELFF.

This clonotype was seen repeatedly, ten times or more. The chain has TRBV20-1 and TRBJ2-7; D tentatively reads TRBD1 or TRBD2 (5 bases each). Germline V gene data show CDR1 as DFQATT and CDR2 as SNEGSKA (reference sequence). With 0 bases removed from V and 3 bases from J, the gap between germline ends came to 15 bases. The CDR3 loop spans 15 amino acids. DNA for the CDR3: TGCAGTGCTAGAGATCTTTTGGGACCCGACTACGAGCAGTACTTC. Protein: CSARDLLGPDYEQYF.

CDR3 amino acids: CSVVNRGLANYGYTF. The CDR3, as DNA: TGCAGCGTTGTTAACAGGGGCCTAGCTAACTATGGCTACACCTTC. The chain joins TRBV29-1 to TRBJ1-2; TRBD1 aligns across 7 bases. The V gene's germline CDR1 is SQVTM and CDR2 ANQGSEA. V was clipped by 4 bases and J by 0 bases; unmatched bases: 8. There are 15 residues in the CDR3. Based on the CDR3 plus reference TRBV29-1 and TRBJ1-2, the full variable domain is SAVISQKPSRDICQRGTSLTIQCQVDSQVTMMFWYRQQPGQSLTLIATANQGSEATYESGFVIDKFPISRPNLTFSTLTVSNMSPEDSSIYLCSVVNRGLANYGYTFGSGTRLTVV.

This clonotype has only a few counts. The chain recombines TRBV28 with TRBJ2-7; tentative D call: TRBD1 (5 bases). Germline loops: CDR1 MDHEN, CDR2 SYDVKM. The CDR3 runs to 14 residues. V gave up 3 bases and J gave up 0 bases, with 9 bases separating them. CDR3 DNA: TGTGCCAGCAGTTTGACAGACCTCTCCTACGAGCAGTACTTC. Encoded protein: CASSLTDLSYEQYF.

The V and J genes are TRBV6-1 and TRBJ2-1; unclear D gene. The CDR3 sequence is 12 residues long. V was trimmed by 6 bases and J by 5 bases, leaving 8 bases between them. The germline gives CDR1 MNHNS, CDR2 SASEGT. The CDR3 DNA reads TGTGCCAGCAGGGCGCCGAACAATGAGCAGTTCTTC. Protein product: CASRAPNNEQFF.

In this sample, this clonotype turned up many times. The CDR3 coding sequence is TGCAGTGCTAGCAAGACTAGCGGGAGGGCCTCACACAACGAGCAGTACTTC. It translates to CSASKTSGRASHNEQYF. The J gene is TRBJ2-7, the V gene TRBV20-1; 14 bases line up with TRBD2. The length of the CDR3 is 17 residues. V lost 3 bases to trimming and J lost 5 bases; unmatched junction nucleotides: 12. CDR1 and CDR2 from the germline V gene are DFQATT and SNEGSKA (reference sequence).

This clonotype was counted at least ten times. The rearrangement uses TRBV20-1 and TRBJ2-1; no definite D call. The CDR3 spans 15 residues. Germline V lookup: CDR1 DFQATT, CDR2 SNEGSKA (reference sequence). The ends were cut back, 0 bases at V and 4 bases at J, with 13 bases in the middle. CDR3: CSARDLMALYNEQFF. The CDR3 nucleotides read TGCAGTGCTAGAGATCTAATGGCCTTATACAATGAGCAGTTCTTC.

This clonotype was observed a handful of times. The V call is TRBV20-1, the J call TRBJ2-7; D remains unclear. V lost 4 bases and J 6 bases, leaving 10 bases between the germline ends. Germline CDR1 and CDR2: DFQATT and SNEGSKA (reference sequence). This CDR3 is built from 11 residues. The CDR3 spells CSATTSREQYF. The CDR3 DNA is TGCAGTGCTACTACGAGCCGCGAGCAGTACTTC.

This clonotype has at least ten counts. This chain joins TRBV15 and TRBJ2-1; D might be TRBD2 (5 bases). Trimming shortened V by 8 bases and J by 5 bases, and 16 bases separated the two germline ends. Germline lookup yields CDR1 LNHNV and CDR2 YYDKDF (reference sequence). This CDR3 is built from 14 residues. CDR3 nucleotides: TGTGCCACCGGAGGACTCCTTGCCGACAATGAGCAGTTCTTC. The encoded protein is CATGGLLADNEQFF.

The chain recombines TRBV7-6 with TRBJ2-3; D call uncertain. Trimming stripped 0 bases from V and 5 bases from J, with 6 bases between. The germline CDR1 and CDR2 sequences are SGHVS and FNYEAQ. The length of the CDR3 is 13 residues. Here the CDR3 DNA reads TGTGCCAGCAGCTTAGCCTTCGGAGATACGCAGTATTTT. This sequence encodes CASSLAFGDTQYF.

The V and J genes are TRBV7-9 and TRBJ1-2; D gene unclear. The CDR3 contains 14 residues. The germline V gene has CDR1 SEHNR and CDR2 FQNEAQ (reference sequence). The ends were cut back, 2 bases at V and 3 bases at J, with 10 bases in the middle. CDR3 protein: CASSLPSQDYGYTF. As DNA, the CDR3 is TGTGCCAGCAGCTTACCTTCCCAGGACTATGGCTACACCTTC.

This clonotype was seen only a few times. V is TRBV11-2 and J is TRBJ2-1; tentative D call: TRBD2 (6 bases). This CDR3 has 15 residues. CDR1 and CDR2 (germline): SGHAT, FQNNGV. Trimming shortened V by 6 bases and J by 1 base, and 13 bases separated the two germline ends. CDR3 loop: CASSPTSPSYNEQFF. DNA for the CDR3: TGTGCCAGCAGTCCGACTAGTCCTTCCTACAATGAGCAGTTCTTC.

This chain links TRBV20-1 with TRBJ2-7; D possibly corresponds to TRBD2 (7 bases). The CDR3 covers 13 residues. Germline V gene lookup returns CDR1 DFQATT and CDR2 SNEGSKA (reference sequence). Trimming pared 6 bases from V and 0 bases from J, leaving 12 bases between. The CDR3 bases are TGCAGTGCAGAGGGGGGGATCTCCTACGAGCAGTACTTC. Its protein product is CSAEGGISYEQYF.

This chain links TRBV20-1 with TRBJ2-5, with D tentatively TRBD1 (5 bases). The V end lost 3 bases, the J end lost 1 base, and 18 bases lay between the germline ends. This CDR3 spans 16 amino acids. Germline V gene data show CDR1 as DFQATT and CDR2 as SNEGSKA (reference sequence). In DNA, the CDR3 is TGCAGTGCTAGGGCCCGAAGACGGCAGGGCCAAGAGACCCAGTACTTC. Translation gives CSARARRRQGQETQYF.

This clonotype was found many times. The chain carries TRBV7-3 and TRBJ2-7; no clear D. The J call is uncertain, as TRBJ2-1 better fits the DNA end. CDR1 SGHTA and CDR2 FQGTGA come from the germline V gene. The CDR3 has 14 residues. The CDR3: CASSSSTVQYEQFF. The CDR3 nucleotides read TGTGCCAGCAGCTCCTCAACAGTACAGTACGAGCAGTTCTTC.

This clonotype was seen a handful of times. V gene TRBV12-3 or TRBV12-4 combines with J gene TRBJ2-3, with 8 bases aligning to TRBD2. V shed 3 bases, J shed 4 bases, and the junction held 12 bases outside the gene matches. This CDR3 has 17 residues. The CDR3 loop reads CASSFSLGGASSDTQYF. The CDR3 DNA is TGTGCCAGCAGTTTTAGTCTCGGGGGGGCCTCTTCAGATACGCAGTATTTT.

The gene calls are TRBV5-1 and TRBJ2-3, with TRBD2 matching 11 bases. The CDR3 is 17 residues long. The V segment lost 0 bases and the J segment 2 bases; nucleotides outside the gene matches: 5. Germline V gene data show CDR1 as SGHRS and CDR2 as YFSETQ. The CDR3: CASSLEPSGRPTDTQYF. The CDR3 nucleotides read TGCGCCAGCAGCTTGGAACCTAGCGGGAGGCCCACAGATACGCAGTATTTT.